This is a list of T cell receptor beta chains from one sample in a study of human T cells and chemical hapten exposure. MiXCR, run by TCRdb on the RACE reads, gives a single entry per CDR3 protein. The sample carries approximately 84,000 distinct CDR3 sequences, around 8.7% recorded once. Sequences were obtained from whole blood. These receptors originate from a male donor in good health. Some clones in this sample may be carry-over from other donors' samples. The CDR3 runs from the conserved cysteine through the conserved F or W. A D gene is named only where the DNA matches it firmly. Clone size, where shown, is once, few, many, or a class for clones that have expanded.

v_gene: TRBV3-1
abundance: few
j_gene: TRBJ2-3
d_gene: .
CDR3aa: CASSHLLRSWNTQYF
CDR3nt: TGTGCCAGCAGCCACTTACTTAGGAGTTGGAATACGCAGTATTTT

v_gene: TRBV4-1
abundance: few
j_gene: TRBJ1-1
d_gene: TRBD1
CDR3aa: CASSGPRETGVAFF
CDR3nt: TGCGCCAGCAGCGGGCCTAGAGAGACAGGGGTCGCTTTCTTT

v_gene: TRBV19
abundance: .
j_gene: TRBJ2-7
d_gene: .
CDR3aa: CASSIRRSGYEQYF
CDR3nt: TGTGCCAGTAGTATCCGACGGTCGGGCTACGAGCAGTACTTC

v_gene: TRBV7-2
abundance: .
j_gene: TRBJ2-4
d_gene: .
CDR3aa: CASSLGGVGAKNIQYF
CDR3nt: TGTGCCAGCAGCTTAGGTGGTGTCGGAGCCAAAAACATTCAGTACTTC

v_gene: TRBV20-1
abundance: few
j_gene: TRBJ1-1
d_gene: .
CDR3aa: CSAPNTRNTEAFF
CDR3nt: TGCAGTGCCCCCAACACTCGGAACACTGAAGCTTTCTTT

v_gene: TRBV18
abundance: many
j_gene: TRBJ2-5
d_gene: .
CDR3aa: CASSLTDSLRETQYF
CDR3nt: TGTGCCAGCTCACTAACCGACAGTCTCCGAGAGACCCAGTACTTC

v_gene: TRBV10-3
abundance: few
j_gene: TRBJ1-6
d_gene: .
CDR3aa: CAISVAQSSYNSPLHF
CDR3nt: TGTGCCATCAGTGTGGCGCAGAGCTCCTATAATTCACCCCTCCACTTT

v_gene: TRBV12-3/TRBV12-4
abundance: few
j_gene: TRBJ1-4
d_gene: .
CDR3aa: CASSAREKLFF
CDR3nt: TGTGCCAGCAGTGCCCGTGAAAAACTGTTTTTT

v_gene: TRBV24-1
abundance: few
j_gene: TRBJ2-3
d_gene: .
CDR3aa: CATSDSASTDTQYF
CDR3nt: TGTGCCACCAGTGATAGTGCTAGCACAGATACGCAGTATTTT

v_gene: TRBV14
abundance: many
j_gene: TRBJ1-1
d_gene: .
CDR3aa: CASSRSLGGTEAFF
CDR3nt: TGTGCCAGCAGCCGAAGTCTGGGTGGGACTGAAGCTTTCTTT

v_gene: TRBV19
abundance: .
j_gene: TRBJ1-6
d_gene: .
CDR3aa: CASSIVAAGEDSPLHF
CDR3nt: TGTGCCAGTAGTATAGTGGCGGCAGGTGAGGATTCACCCCTCCACTTT

v_gene: TRBV5-1
abundance: few
j_gene: TRBJ2-2
d_gene: TRBD1
CDR3aa: CASSFQGARDTGELFF
CDR3nt: TGCGCCAGCAGCTTCCAGGGGGCTCGGGACACCGGGGAGCTGTTTTTT

v_gene: TRBV7-9
abundance: few
j_gene: TRBJ2-3
d_gene: TRBD2
CDR3aa: CASSSAQGLVSDTQYF
CDR3nt: TGTGCCAGCAGCTCCGCCCAGGGACTAGTTTCAGATACGCAGTATTTT

v_gene: TRBV2
abundance: .
j_gene: TRBJ2-2
d_gene: TRBD2
CDR3aa: CASSEVPAGVSANTGELFF
CDR3nt: TGTGCCAGCAGTGAAGTCCCAGCGGGAGTATCAGCGAACACCGGGGAGCTGTTTTTT

v_gene: TRBV6-2/TRBV6-3
abundance: .
j_gene: TRBJ1-1
d_gene: TRBD1
CDR3aa: CASSTSLGQPNTEAFF
CDR3nt: TGTGCCAGCAGTACGTCTTTGGGACAGCCGAACACTGAAGCTTTCTTT

v_gene: TRBV4-1
abundance: many
j_gene: TRBJ2-7
d_gene: .
CDR3aa: CASSLNPGRPHEQYF
CDR3nt: TGCGCCAGCAGCCTTAATCCGGGACGACCGCACGAGCAGTACTTC

v_gene: TRBV7-9
abundance: few
j_gene: TRBJ2-7
d_gene: .
CDR3aa: CASSLTDSKQYF
CDR3nt: TGTGCCAGCAGCTTGACTGACAGCAAGCAGTACTTC

v_gene: TRBV10-3
abundance: few
j_gene: TRBJ2-7
d_gene: .
CDR3aa: CAISEPGYYEQYF
CDR3nt: TGTGCCATCAGTGAGCCTGGATACTACGAGCAGTACTTC

v_gene: TRBV12-3/TRBV12-4
abundance: .
j_gene: TRBJ2-7
d_gene: TRBD1
CDR3aa: CASSIRQGDEQYF
CDR3nt: TGTGCCAGCAGTATTCGACAGGGCGACGAGCAGTACTTC

v_gene: TRBV7-9
abundance: few
j_gene: TRBJ2-7
d_gene: .
CDR3aa: CASSQTPGVYEQYF
CDR3nt: TGTGCCAGCAGCCAGACCCCCGGAGTCTACGAGCAGTACTTC

v_gene: TRBV3-1
abundance: many
j_gene: TRBJ2-7
d_gene: TRBD2
CDR3aa: CASSPGVAGYEQYF
CDR3nt: TGTGCCAGCAGCCCCGGGGTAGCGGGTTACGAGCAGTACTTC

v_gene: TRBV30
abundance: .
j_gene: TRBJ1-1
d_gene: TRBD1
CDR3aa: CAWSTPGQRADNTEAFF
CDR3nt: TGTGCCTGGAGTACCCCGGGACAGAGAGCTGACAACACTGAAGCTTTCTTT

v_gene: TRBV4-1
abundance: .
j_gene: TRBJ2-7
d_gene: .
CDR3aa: CASSQTGGAYEQYF
CDR3nt: TGCGCCAGCAGCCAAACAGGGGGGGCCTACGAGCAGTACTTC

v_gene: TRBV5-1
abundance: .
j_gene: TRBJ1-2
d_gene: .
CDR3aa: CASSPGTLGGGYTF
CDR3nt: TGCGCCAGCAGCCCGGGGACACTTGGAGGGGGCTACACCTTC

v_gene: TRBV7-2
abundance: few
j_gene: TRBJ2-3
d_gene: TRBD2
CDR3aa: CASSLNSGGQDTQYF
CDR3nt: TGTGCCAGCAGCTTAAATAGCGGGGGGCAAGATACGCAGTATTTT

v_gene: TRBV29-1
abundance: many
j_gene: TRBJ2-3
d_gene: .
CDR3aa: CSVTDTTDTQYF
CDR3nt: TGCAGCGTTACAGACACGACAGATACGCAGTATTTT

v_gene: TRBV19
abundance: many
j_gene: TRBJ2-3
d_gene: TRBD1
CDR3aa: CASSLGGQPTDTQYF
CDR3nt: TGTGCCAGTAGTCTAGGGGGACAGCCCACAGATACGCAGTATTTT

v_gene: TRBV7-9
abundance: .
j_gene: TRBJ2-7
d_gene: .
CDR3aa: CASSFRDSQDEQYF
CDR3nt: TGTGCCAGCAGCTTCCGGGACTCCCAGGACGAGCAGTACTTC

v_gene: TRBV25-1
abundance: .
j_gene: TRBJ1-5
d_gene: .
CDR3aa: CASSERGAGNQPQHF
CDR3nt: TGTGCCAGCAGTGAAAGGGGTGCCGGGAATCAGCCCCAGCATTTT

v_gene: TRBV7-3
abundance: few
j_gene: TRBJ1-2
d_gene: TRBD1
CDR3aa: CASGTGRDGYTF
CDR3nt: TGTGCCAGCGGGACAGGGAGGGATGGCTACACCTTC

v_gene: TRBV29-1
abundance: many
j_gene: TRBJ2-7
d_gene: .
CDR3aa: CSVEVVTYEQYF
CDR3nt: TGCAGCGTTGAAGTAGTCACCTACGAGCAGTACTTC

v_gene: TRBV12-3/TRBV12-4
abundance: few
j_gene: TRBJ1-2
d_gene: TRBD1
CDR3aa: CASSSTRGQGFSCTF
CDR3nt: TGTGCCAGCAGTTCTACCCGAGGACAGGGCTTCTCTTGCACCTTC

v_gene: TRBV14
abundance: few
j_gene: TRBJ1-1
d_gene: .
CDR3aa: CASSQEAYGNTEAFF
CDR3nt: TGTGCCAGCAGCCAAGAAGCTTACGGGAACACTGAAGCTTTCTTT

v_gene: TRBV27
abundance: many
j_gene: TRBJ2-5
d_gene: .
CDR3aa: CASSRRAAQETQYF
CDR3nt: TGTGCCAGCAGTCGCCGGGCAGCCCAAGAGACCCAGTACTTC

v_gene: TRBV20-1
abundance: .
j_gene: TRBJ2-5
d_gene: .
CDR3aa: CSARSPSQETQYF
CDR3nt: TGCAGTGCTCGGTCCCCGTCGCAAGAGACCCAGTACTTC

v_gene: TRBV5-1
abundance: few
j_gene: TRBJ2-7
d_gene: TRBD2
CDR3aa: CASRNPTSRMREQYF
CDR3nt: TGCGCCAGCAGAAACCCGACTAGCAGGATGAGGGAGCAGTACTTC

v_gene: TRBV18
abundance: few
j_gene: TRBJ2-3
d_gene: .
CDR3aa: CASSPRTSTDTQYF
CDR3nt: TGTGCCAGCTCACCACGGACTAGCACAGATACGCAGTATTTT

v_gene: TRBV10-3
abundance: .
j_gene: TRBJ1-5
d_gene: TRBD1
CDR3aa: CAISESLRGPSNQPQHF
CDR3nt: TGTGCCATCAGTGAGTCGTTAAGGGGGCCCAGCAATCAGCCCCAGCATTTT

v_gene: TRBV29-1
abundance: .
j_gene: TRBJ2-7
d_gene: .
CDR3aa: CSVEGVTGLGEQYF
CDR3nt: TGCAGCGTTGAAGGGGTCACAGGGTTGGGTGAGCAGTACTTC

v_gene: TRBV6-2/TRBV6-3
abundance: once
j_gene: TRBJ1-1
d_gene: .
CDR3aa: CASSPSRVGNTEAFF
CDR3nt: TGTGCCAGCAGCCCCTCGCGGGTGGGGAACACTGAAGCTTTCTTT

v_gene: TRBV7-9
abundance: few
j_gene: TRBJ2-1
d_gene: .
CDR3aa: CASTQSTGSSYNEQFF
CDR3nt: TGTGCCAGCACCCAATCGACAGGAAGCTCCTACAATGAGCAGTTCTTC

v_gene: TRBV25-1
abundance: few
j_gene: TRBJ2-3
d_gene: .
CDR3aa: CASSAYTTDTQYF
CDR3nt: TGTGCCAGCAGTGCCTACACGACAGATACGCAGTATTTT

v_gene: TRBV7-6
abundance: many
j_gene: TRBJ2-3
d_gene: .
CDR3aa: CASSREVGDTQYF
CDR3nt: TGTGCCAGCAGCCGAGAGGTGGGAGATACGCAGTATTTT

v_gene: TRBV7-2
abundance: few
j_gene: TRBJ2-1
d_gene: TRBD2
CDR3aa: CASRNKLAGSNNEQFF
CDR3nt: TGTGCCAGCAGGAACAAACTAGCGGGGAGCAACAATGAGCAGTTCTTC

v_gene: TRBV2
abundance: few
j_gene: TRBJ1-5
d_gene: .
CDR3aa: CASSEQGYSNQPQHF
CDR3nt: TGTGCCAGCAGTGAACAGGGTTATAGCAATCAGCCCCAGCATTTT

v_gene: TRBV3-1
abundance: .
j_gene: TRBJ2-3
d_gene: TRBD2
CDR3aa: CASSQGLGLADTDTQYF
CDR3nt: TGTGCCAGCAGCCAGGGCCTGGGACTAGCGGACACAGATACGCAGTATTTT

v_gene: TRBV20-1
abundance: few
j_gene: TRBJ2-3
d_gene: .
CDR3aa: CSAPSGLGSDTQYF
CDR3nt: TGCAGTGCCCCGTCGGGACTGGGGTCAGATACGCAGTATTTT

v_gene: TRBV6-2/TRBV6-3
abundance: .
j_gene: TRBJ2-4
d_gene: TRBD1
CDR3aa: CASSLGQERSYF
CDR3nt: TGTGCCAGCAGTCTGGGACAGGAGCGATCGTACTTC

v_gene: TRBV27
abundance: .
j_gene: TRBJ1-2
d_gene: .
CDR3aa: CASSLAQGRAYGYTF
CDR3nt: TGTGCCAGCAGTTTAGCACAGGGCAGGGCCTATGGCTACACCTTC

v_gene: TRBV20-1
abundance: .
j_gene: TRBJ1-6
d_gene: .
CDR3aa: CSAKARGGYNSPLHF
CDR3nt: TGCAGTGCGAAGGCTCGGGGGGGCTATAATTCACCCCTCCACTTT

v_gene: TRBV11-2
abundance: few
j_gene: TRBJ2-5
d_gene: TRBD1
CDR3aa: CASSLGRRDSQETQYF
CDR3nt: TGTGCCAGCAGCTTAGGCCGCCGGGACAGCCAAGAGACCCAGTACTTC

v_gene: TRBV7-9
abundance: .
j_gene: TRBJ2-7
d_gene: .
CDR3aa: CASSPTGDHEQYF
CDR3nt: TGTGCCAGCAGCCCCACCGGGGACCACGAGCAGTACTTC

v_gene: TRBV6-6
abundance: .
j_gene: TRBJ2-7
d_gene: .
CDR3aa: CASSHRATWEF
CDR3nt: TGTGCCAGCAGCCATCGGGCGACCTGGGAGTTC

v_gene: TRBV7-8
abundance: .
j_gene: TRBJ2-3
d_gene: .
CDR3aa: CASSLFKASLLDTQYF
CDR3nt: TGTGCCAGCAGCTTATTTAAGGCTTCTTTATTGGATACGCAGTATTTT

v_gene: TRBV7-6
abundance: many
j_gene: TRBJ2-7
d_gene: .
CDR3aa: CASSPPGGVSYEQYF
CDR3nt: TGTGCCAGCAGCCCCCCCGGCGGGGTTTCCTACGAGCAGTACTTC

v_gene: TRBV4-2
abundance: .
j_gene: TRBJ2-5
d_gene: .
CDR3aa: CASSPSPLVQETQYF
CDR3nt: TGTGCCAGCAGCCCCTCCCCCTTGGTCCAAGAGACCCAGTACTTC

v_gene: TRBV7-8
abundance: .
j_gene: TRBJ1-2
d_gene: .
CDR3aa: CASSLGSINYGYTF
CDR3nt: TGTGCCAGCAGCTTGGGCAGCATAAACTATGGCTACACCTTC

v_gene: TRBV27
abundance: many
j_gene: TRBJ1-4
d_gene: TRBD1
CDR3aa: CASSTDRAGLEKLFF
CDR3nt: TGTGCCAGCAGTACCGACAGGGCCGGGCTAGAAAAACTGTTTTTT

v_gene: TRBV12-3/TRBV12-4
abundance: .
j_gene: TRBJ1-2
d_gene: TRBD1
CDR3aa: CASSLARLRAGGSYGYTF
CDR3nt: TGTGCCAGCAGTTTAGCGCGCTTGAGGGCAGGGGGCAGCTATGGCTACACCTTC

v_gene: TRBV7-3
abundance: few
j_gene: TRBJ1-1
d_gene: TRBD1
CDR3aa: CASSVDRVSEAFF
CDR3nt: TGTGCCAGCAGTGTTGACAGGGTCTCTGAAGCTTTCTTT